This TCR beta chain was sequenced in a study of blood T cell repertoires in COVID-19. Authors' methods: Cell counts per sample came from amplifying reference gene primers. Method: immunoSEQ multiplex PCR; TCRdb's copy keeps in-frame clones and lacks some. The V and J calls and clone size were taken over from that table, and D and trimming were inferred from the DNA. The table records approximately 190,000 clones, roughly four fifths of them present only once. There are 14 residues in the CDR3. With V trimmed by 10 bases and J by 0 bases, 5 bases remained unmatched. Germline loops: CDR1 LNHDA, CDR2 SQIVND (reference sequence).

The specimen was peripheral blood. This sequence originates from a woman in her seventies with active or convalescent COVID-19. V gene TRBV19 combines with J gene TRBJ2-3; 9 nucleotides line up with TRBD2. CDR3 in DNA: TGTGCCACAAGAGCGGGAGGAAGCACAGATACGCAGTATTTT. Amino acids: CATRAGGSTDTQYF.